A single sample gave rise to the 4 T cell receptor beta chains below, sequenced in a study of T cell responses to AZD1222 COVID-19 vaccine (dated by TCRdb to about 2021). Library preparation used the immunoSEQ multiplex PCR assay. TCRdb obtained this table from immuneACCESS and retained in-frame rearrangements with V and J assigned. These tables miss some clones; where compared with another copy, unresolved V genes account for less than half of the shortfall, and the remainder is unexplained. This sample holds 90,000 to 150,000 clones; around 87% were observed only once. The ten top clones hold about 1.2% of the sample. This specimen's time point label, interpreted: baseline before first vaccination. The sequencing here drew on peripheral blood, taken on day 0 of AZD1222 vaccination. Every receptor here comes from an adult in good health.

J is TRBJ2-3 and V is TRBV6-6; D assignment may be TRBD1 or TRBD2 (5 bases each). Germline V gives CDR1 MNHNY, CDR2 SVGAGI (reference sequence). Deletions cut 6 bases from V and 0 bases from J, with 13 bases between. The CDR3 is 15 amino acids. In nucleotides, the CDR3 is TGTGCCAGCAGCTCCGGGACCCTTAGCACAGATACGCAGTATTTT. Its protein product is CASSSGTLSTDTQYF.

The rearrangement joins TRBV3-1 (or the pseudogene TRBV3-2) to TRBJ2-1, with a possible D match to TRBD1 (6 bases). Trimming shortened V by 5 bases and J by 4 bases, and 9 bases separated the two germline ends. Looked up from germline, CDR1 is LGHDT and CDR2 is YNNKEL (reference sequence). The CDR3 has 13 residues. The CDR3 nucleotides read TGTGCCAGCAGCAAACAGGGTTACAATGAGCAGTTCTTC. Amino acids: CASSKQGYNEQFF.

The CDR3 protein is CASSTRTARGDTQYF. The CDR3 region has the DNA TGTGCCAGCAGCACACGGACAGCCCGAGGAGATACGCAGTATTTT. The chain uses TRBV3-1 (or the pseudogene TRBV3-2) and TRBJ2-3, with D perhaps TRBD1 (6 bases). Germline assignment: CDR1 LGHDT and CDR2 YNNKEL (reference sequence). Between the trimmed V and J ends, which lost 5 bases and 5 bases, there was a span of 17 bases. The CDR3 has 15 amino acids.

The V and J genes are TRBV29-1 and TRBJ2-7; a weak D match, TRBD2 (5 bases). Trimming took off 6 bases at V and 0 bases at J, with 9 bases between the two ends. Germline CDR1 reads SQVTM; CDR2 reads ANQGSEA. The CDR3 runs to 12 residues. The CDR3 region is CSVAGNSYEQYF. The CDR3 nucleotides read TGCAGCGTCGCCGGGAACTCCTACGAGCAGTACTTC.